Below, 10 T cell receptor beta chains from the same sample are listed, as sequenced in a study of blood T cell repertoires in COVID-19. Produced via immunoSEQ multiplex PCR; TCRdb's table is partial and in-frame only. The table lists about 240,000 clones, 87% of them singletons. Input material: peripheral blood. These receptors were obtained from a man aged 55 to 70 who had recovered from COVID-19.

The chain employs TRBV12-3 or TRBV12-4 and TRBJ1-1; D uncertain. V was cut by 5 bases and J by 11 bases, with 12 bases left in between. The CDR3 totals 11 residues. CDR3 residues: CASSLYHGAFF. The CDR3 coding sequence is TGTGCCAGCAGTCTTTATCACGGGGCTTTCTTT.

The chain employs TRBV27 and TRBJ2-2, with 7 bases identical to TRBD1. Looked up from germline, CDR1 is MNHEY and CDR2 is SMNVEV (reference sequence). Germline trimming cut 5 bases from V and 13 bases from J; bases unmatched to any gene: 22. CDR3 size: 17 residues. Here the CDR3 DNA reads TGTGCCAGCAGTCCCCAATCTCCGGGACAGCGTCCCAGCGGGCTGTTTTTT. As protein: CASSPQSPGQRPSGLFF.

V gene TRBV9 combines with J gene TRBJ2-3; tentatively, D is TRBD2 (6 bases). Trimming removed 4 bases at V and 2 bases at J, with 14 bases between. This CDR3 region has 15 residues. From germline, CDR1 is SGDLS and CDR2 YYNGEE. In DNA, the CDR3 is TGTGCCAGCAGCCTCAGGGACTTCGTCACAGATACGCAGTATTTT. Protein product: CASSLRDFVTDTQYF.

V and J are TRBV4-1 and TRBJ2-5, with D uncertain. The V and J ends lost 1 base and 2 bases respectively, with 11 bases between them. The CDR3 has 15 residues. CDR1 is MGHRA, CDR2 YSYEKL, per germline. CDR3 in amino acids: CASSQVRAVQETQYF. DNA of the CDR3: TGCGCCAGCAGCCAAGTACGAGCCGTTCAAGAGACCCAGTACTTC.

This rearrangement joins TRBV23-1 to TRBJ2-7; D perhaps matches TRBD1 (5 bases). TRBV23-1 is identified as an open reading frame with a role that is uncertain. The CDR3 consists of 15 residues. Trimming pared 2 bases from V and 3 bases from J, leaving 14 bases between. As DNA, the CDR3 is TGCGCCAGCAGTCAACCAATCGACAGTTACTACGAGCAGTACGTC. This translates into CASSQPIDSYYEQYV.

The chain joins TRBV5-6 to TRBJ2-3; 10 nucleotides match TRBD2. Germline CDR1 reads SGHDT; CDR2 reads YYEEEE. This CDR3 contains 17 residues. The ends lost 8 bases at V and 8 bases at J; junction bases unmatched: 20. The CDR3 protein is CARKQTNPAGGLGTQYF. The DNA for the CDR3 is TGTGCCAGGAAACAGACTAACCCAGCGGGGGGGCTAGGTACGCAGTATTTT.

The chain links TRBV24-1 to TRBJ2-2, with D possibly matching TRBD2 (5 bases). This CDR3 has 17 amino acids. The germline V gene encodes CDR1 KGHDR and CDR2 SFDVKD. V lost 0 bases and J lost 6, with 16 bases in between. The CDR3 DNA reads TGTGCCACCAGTGATTTGGTGATTGGAGGTCGGGCCGGGGAGCTGTTTTTT. Its translation: CATSDLVIGGRAGELFF.

This clone was counted once. The chain joins TRBV18 to TRBJ2-1, with a possible D match to TRBD1 (6 bases). From germline, CDR1 is KGHSH and CDR2 LQKENI. V was pared by 0 bases and J by 5 bases, with 11 bases between. The CDR3 is 15 amino acids. The DNA of the CDR3 is TGTGCCAGCTCACCACCGACGACAGGAAACAATGAGCAGTTCTTC. Its translation is CASSPPTTGNNEQFF.

About this clone itself: Other DNA sequences of this sample code for an identical CDR3. The V call is TRBV9, the J call TRBJ2-5; maybe TRBD2 (5 bases). With 0 bases removed from V and 0 bases from J, the gap between germline ends came to 9 bases. In germline, CDR1 is SGDLS, CDR2 YYNGEE. The CDR3 is 15 amino acids. CDR3 region: CASSVGGRNQETQYF. CDR3 sequence (DNA): TGTGCCAGCAGCGTAGGAGGGAGAAACCAAGAGACCCAGTACTTC.

This clone came up once. V gene TRBV9 combines with J gene TRBJ2-2; TRBD1 matches at 9 bases. Germline assignment: CDR1 SGDLS and CDR2 YYNGEE. The V and J ends lost 0 bases and 6 bases, in that order; junction bases with no gene match: 18. The CDR3 is 20 amino acids. The CDR3 is CASSVAAYPLGTGSPGELFF. CDR3 bases: TGTGCCAGCAGCGTAGCGGCATATCCCCTCGGGACAGGGTCCCCCGGGGAGCTGTTTTTT.